This T cell receptor (beta chain) was captured in a study of patients and donors after allogeneic stem cell transplantation. One entry per CDR3 protein, called by TCRdb with MiXCR from the RT-PCR reads. This table has 16,000 or so distinct CDR3 sequences, 25% to 30% appearing once. By share, this clonotype counts as medium-sized. This CDR3 has 16 amino acids. The V call is TRBV21-1, the J call TRBJ1-6; the DNA was not compared with TRBD1, the D call given in the table. TRBV21-1 is a listed pseudogene. The sample consisted of blood, either unsorted or a sorted T cell fraction (not recorded which). This TCR derives from a human donor who was either an allogeneic HSCT recipient or a stem cell or donor lymphocyte infusion donor (not recorded which). It is not recorded whose cells these are; they may come from a transplant donor. The CDR3 region has the DNA TGTGCCAGCAGCAAACCTCAGGGGGGCGCGGATTCACCCCTCCACTTT. Translating gives CASSKPQGGADSPLHF.